The 9 T cell receptor beta chains presented below share a single source sample, sequenced in a study of cytomegalovirus exposure and HLA in healthy donors. In the PCR, 60 Vbeta and 13 Jbeta primers were used. TCRdb's table, derived via immunoSEQ multiplex PCR, lists solely in-frame clones and lacks some. The data show about 190,000 clones, with more than 75% seen just once and roughly 3.6% held by the top ten. The material sequenced was PBMCs. These TCRs come from a man aged 35 to 55 in good health and CMV-seropositive.

The gene calls are TRBV4-2 and TRBJ2-5; D possibly corresponds to TRBD2 (5 bases). Per germline, CDR1 LGHNA and CDR2 YNFKEQ. This CDR3 has 15 amino acids. Trimming pared 0 bases from V and 0 bases from J, leaving 8 bases between. CDR3 protein: CASSQEREYQETQYF. The CDR3 coding sequence is TGTGCCAGCAGCCAAGAAAGGGAGTACCAAGAGACCCAGTACTTC.

Only a few counts were recorded for this clone. The rearrangement joins TRBV5-1 to TRBJ2-1; TRBD2 matches 10 bases. CDR3 size: 16 residues. The V gene's germline CDR1 is SGHRS and CDR2 YFSETQ. Germline trimming cut 4 bases from V and 4 bases from J; bases unmatched to any gene: 8. The CDR3 DNA is TGCGCCAGCAGCCCCACGACTAGCGGGCTTTACAATGAGCAGTTCTTC. Translated: CASSPTTSGLYNEQFF.

The chain combines TRBV29-1 with TRBJ1-2; weak D call: TRBD1 (6 bases). Germline CDR1 reads SQVTM; CDR2 reads ANQGSEA. The CDR3 is made up of 14 amino acids. V was shortened by 1 base and J by 4 bases, with 13 bases between the two germline ends. The CDR3 DNA follows: TGCAGCGTTGAAGTCCTGGGGGCGGGCTATGGCTACACCTTC. Protein product: CSVEVLGAGYGYTF.

This sequence joins TRBV19 and TRBJ2-5, with TRBD1 matching over 9 bases. Looked up from germline, CDR1 is LNHDA and CDR2 is SQIVND (reference sequence). Trimming cost V 8 bases and J 5 bases; bases outside gene matches: 9. The CDR3 has 14 amino acids. The CDR3 sequence is CASSGRQGVETQYF. CDR3 bases: TGTGCCAGTTCTGGGAGACAGGGGGTTGAGACCCAGTACTTC.

This clone was counted a few times. The chain recombines TRBV5-1 with TRBJ2-7, with D uncertain. Trimming took 5 bases from V and 3 from J, leaving 6 bases between them. This CDR3 has 11 residues. Per the germline V gene, CDR1 is SGHRS and CDR2 is YFSETQ. The CDR3 region has the DNA TGCGCCAGCAGTCAAAACTACGAGCAGTACTTC. Its protein product is CASSQNYEQYF.

The chain combines TRBV6-6 with TRBJ2-1, with D perhaps matching TRBD2 (6 bases). The germline CDR1 and CDR2 sequences are MNHNY and SVGAGI (reference sequence). V lost 0 bases, J lost 9 bases, and 15 bases lay in between. The CDR3 runs 15 residues. CDR3 protein: CASSYSEGISGEQFF. CDR3 in DNA: TGTGCCAGCAGTTACTCGGAGGGAATCTCGGGTGAGCAGTTCTTC.

This clone was detected a few times. The DNA of the CDR3 is TGTGCCAGCAGTTTAAGGAGAACTGAAGCTTTCTTT. It yields the protein CASSLRRTEAFF. This chain uses TRBV28 with TRBJ1-1; D uncertain. This CDR3 contains 12 residues. In germline, CDR1 is MDHEN, CDR2 SYDVKM. Trimming cost V 2 bases and J 5 bases, with 6 bases left between them.

The chain joins TRBV6-1 to TRBJ1-5; D gene ambiguous. The CDR3 runs 12 residues. The V end lost 7 bases, the J end lost 5 bases, and 9 bases lay between the germline ends. CDR1 and CDR2 (germline): MNHNS, SASEGT. The CDR3 DNA reads TGTGCCAGCAATGGGCAGGATCAGCCCCAGCATTTT. This translates into CASNGQDQPQHF.

CDR3 sequence (DNA): TGTGCCAGCAGCGTACTATCGAACACCGGGGAGCTGTTTTTT. It translates to CASSVLSNTGELFF. The chain employs TRBV9 and TRBJ2-2; no definite D call. The V and J ends lost 1 base and 0 bases respectively, with 4 bases between them. From germline, CDR1 is SGDLS and CDR2 YYNGEE. The CDR3 is 14 residues long. The full variable domain, its missing parts supplied by reference TRBV9 and TRBJ2-2, is DSGVTQTPKHLITATGQRVTLRCSPRSGDLSVYWYQQSLDQGLQFLIQYYNGEERAKGNILERFSAQQFPDLHSELNLSSLELGDSALYFCASSVLSNTGELFFGEGSRLTVL.